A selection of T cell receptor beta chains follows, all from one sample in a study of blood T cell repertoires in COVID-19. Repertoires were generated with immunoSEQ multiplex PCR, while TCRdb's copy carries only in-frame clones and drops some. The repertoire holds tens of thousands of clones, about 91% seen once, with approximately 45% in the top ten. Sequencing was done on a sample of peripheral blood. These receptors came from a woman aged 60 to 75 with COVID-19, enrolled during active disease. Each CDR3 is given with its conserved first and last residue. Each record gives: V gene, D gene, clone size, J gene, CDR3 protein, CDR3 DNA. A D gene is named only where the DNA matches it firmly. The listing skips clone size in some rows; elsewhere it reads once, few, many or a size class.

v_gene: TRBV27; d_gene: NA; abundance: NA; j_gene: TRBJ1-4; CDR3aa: CASTDLGATNEKLFF; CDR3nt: TGTGCCAGCACCGATTTAGGGGCAACTAATGAAAAACTGTTTTTT
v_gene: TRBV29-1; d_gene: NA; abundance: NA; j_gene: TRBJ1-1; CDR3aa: CSGLTVNTEAFF; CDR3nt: TGCAGCGGGTTGACAGTGAACACTGAAGCTTTCTTT
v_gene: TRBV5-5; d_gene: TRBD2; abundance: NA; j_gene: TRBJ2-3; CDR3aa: CASSLFGGAHPDTQYF; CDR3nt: TGTGCCAGCAGCTTGTTCGGGGGGGCGCACCCAGATACGCAGTATTTT
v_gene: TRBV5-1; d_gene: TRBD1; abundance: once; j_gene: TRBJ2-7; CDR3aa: CASSQTGENYEQYF; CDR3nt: TGCGCCAGCAGCCAGACAGGGGAAAATTACGAGCAGTACTTC
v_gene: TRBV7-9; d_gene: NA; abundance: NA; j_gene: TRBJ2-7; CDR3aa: CASSLGAFMDEQYF; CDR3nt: TGTGCCAGCAGCCTAGGGGCGTTCATGGACGAGCAGTACTTC
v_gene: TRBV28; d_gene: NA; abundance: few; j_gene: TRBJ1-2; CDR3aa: CASSLFGREDYGYTF; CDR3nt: TGTGCCAGCAGTTTATTTGGCAGGGAGGACTATGGCTACACCTTC
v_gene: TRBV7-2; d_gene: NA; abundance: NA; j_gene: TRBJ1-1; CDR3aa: CASSLAWGGTEAFF; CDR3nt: TGTGCCAGCAGCTTAGCATGGGGCGGCACTGAAGCTTTCTTT
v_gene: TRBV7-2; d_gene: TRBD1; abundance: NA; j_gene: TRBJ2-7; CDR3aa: CASSTAGTGYEQYF; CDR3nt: TGTGCCAGCAGCACCGCCGGGACAGGGTACGAGCAGTACTTC
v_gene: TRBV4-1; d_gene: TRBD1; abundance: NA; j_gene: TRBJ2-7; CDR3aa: CASSPEQGGYEQYF; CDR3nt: TGCGCCAGCAGCCCCGAACAGGGGGGCTACGAGCAGTACTTC
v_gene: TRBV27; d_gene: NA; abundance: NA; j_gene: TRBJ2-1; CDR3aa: CASSLAGLSYNEQFF; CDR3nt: TGTGCCAGCAGTTTAGCGGGACTCTCCTACAATGAGCAGTTCTTC
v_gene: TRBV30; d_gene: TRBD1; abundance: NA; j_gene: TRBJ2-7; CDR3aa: CAWDPLPGQGAREQYF; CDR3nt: TGTGCCTGGGACCCTCTCCCGGGACAGGGGGCGAGGGAGCAGTACTTC
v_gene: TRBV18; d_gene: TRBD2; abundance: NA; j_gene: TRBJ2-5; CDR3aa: CASSPQPSSGGGETQYF; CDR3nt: TGTGCCAGCTCACCTCAGCCTTCTAGCGGAGGCGGGGAGACCCAGTACTTC
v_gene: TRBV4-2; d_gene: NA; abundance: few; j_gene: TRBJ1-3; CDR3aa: CASSQAASSGNTIYF; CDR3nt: TGTGCCAGCAGCCAAGCGGCTAGCTCTGGAAACACCATATATTTT
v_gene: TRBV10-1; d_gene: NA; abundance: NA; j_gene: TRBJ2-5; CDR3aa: CASSPTGRTETQYF; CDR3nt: TGCGCCAGCAGCCCGACAGGGAGGACCGAGACCCAGTACTTC
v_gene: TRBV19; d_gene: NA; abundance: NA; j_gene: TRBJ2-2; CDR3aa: CASSMISLAMYTGELFF; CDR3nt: TGTGCCAGTAGTATGATCAGTCTAGCAATGTACACCGGGGAGCTGTTTTTT
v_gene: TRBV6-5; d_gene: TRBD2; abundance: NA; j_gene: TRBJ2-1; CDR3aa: CASSTSGTEQFF; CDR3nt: TGTGCCAGCAGTACTAGCGGGACGGAGCAGTTCTTC
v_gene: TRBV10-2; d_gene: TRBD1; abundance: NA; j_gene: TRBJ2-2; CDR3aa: CASRQDRGHTGELFF; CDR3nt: TGCGCCAGCAGACAAGACAGGGGGCACACCGGGGAGCTGTTTTTT
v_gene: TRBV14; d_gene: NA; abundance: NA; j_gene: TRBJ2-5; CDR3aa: CASSPGLFGETQYF; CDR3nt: TGTGCCAGCAGCCCCGGACTATTCGGAGAGACCCAGTACTTC
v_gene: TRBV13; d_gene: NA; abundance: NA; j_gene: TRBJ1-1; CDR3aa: CASRVAGARDTEAFF; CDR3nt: TGTGCCAGCAGGGTCGCAGGGGCAAGGGACACTGAAGCTTTCTTT
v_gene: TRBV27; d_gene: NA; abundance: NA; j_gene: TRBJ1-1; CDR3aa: CASSPGEGGEAFF; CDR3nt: TGTGCCAGCAGTCCGGGGGAGGGCGGAGAAGCTTTCTTT
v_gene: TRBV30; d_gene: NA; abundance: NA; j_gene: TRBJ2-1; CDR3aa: CACFQGFEQFF; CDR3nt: TGTGCCTGTTTCCAGGGCTTTGAGCAGTTCTTC
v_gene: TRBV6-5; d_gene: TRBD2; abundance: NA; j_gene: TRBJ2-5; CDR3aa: CASSYSAGGRETQYF; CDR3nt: TGTGCCAGCAGTTACTCAGCGGGGGGGAGGGAGACCCAGTACTTC
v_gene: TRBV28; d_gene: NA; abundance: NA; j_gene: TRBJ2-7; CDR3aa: CASSLFRETYEQYF; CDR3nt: TGTGCCAGCAGTTTATTCCGGGAGACCTACGAGCAGTACTTC
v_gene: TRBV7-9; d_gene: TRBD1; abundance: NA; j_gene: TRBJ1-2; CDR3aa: CASSLTGAVNYGYTF; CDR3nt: TGTGCCAGCAGCTTGACAGGGGCGGTGAACTATGGCTACACCTTC
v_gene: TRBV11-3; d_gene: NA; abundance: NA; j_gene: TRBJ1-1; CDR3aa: CASSLSSDNEAFF; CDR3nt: TGTGCCAGCAGCTTATCCTCCGACAATGAAGCTTTCTTT
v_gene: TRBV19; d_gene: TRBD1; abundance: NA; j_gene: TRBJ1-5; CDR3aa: CASSRTGILNQPQHF; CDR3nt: TGTGCCAGTAGCCGGACAGGGATCCTCAATCAGCCCCAGCATTTT
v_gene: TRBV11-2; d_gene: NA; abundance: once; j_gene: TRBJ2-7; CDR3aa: CASSPVEVGYEQYF; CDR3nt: TGTGCCAGCAGCCCAGTCGAGGTGGGCTACGAGCAGTACTTC
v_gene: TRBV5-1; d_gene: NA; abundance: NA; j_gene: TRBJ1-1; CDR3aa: CASKTGTNTEAFF; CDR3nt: TGCGCCAGTAAGACCGGGACAAACACTGAAGCTTTCTTT
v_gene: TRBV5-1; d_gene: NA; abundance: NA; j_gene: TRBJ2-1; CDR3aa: CASSLVGDEQFF; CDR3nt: TGCGCCAGCAGCTTGGTCGGGGATGAGCAGTTCTTC
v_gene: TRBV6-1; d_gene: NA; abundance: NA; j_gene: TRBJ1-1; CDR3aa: CASSEAGIERGLTEAFF; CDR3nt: TGTGCCAGCAGTGAAGCGGGGATCGAAAGGGGCTTGACTGAAGCTTTCTTT
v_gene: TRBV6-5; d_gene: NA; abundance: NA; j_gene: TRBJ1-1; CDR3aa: CASTRAGYEAFF; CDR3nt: TGTGCCAGTACCAGGGCCGGATATGAAGCTTTCTTT
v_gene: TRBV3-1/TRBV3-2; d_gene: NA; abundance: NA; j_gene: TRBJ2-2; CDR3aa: CASSQQGTGELFF; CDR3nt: TGTGCCAGCAGCCAGCAGGGAACTGGGGAGCTGTTTTTT
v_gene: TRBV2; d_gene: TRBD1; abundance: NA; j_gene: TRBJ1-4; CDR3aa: CASEYRGQNEKLFF; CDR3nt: TGTGCCAGTGAGTACAGGGGGCAGAATGAAAAACTGTTTTTT
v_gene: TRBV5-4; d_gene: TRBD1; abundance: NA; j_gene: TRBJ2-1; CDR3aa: CASSPGTASYNEQFF; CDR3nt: TGTGCCAGCAGCCCCGGGACAGCTTCCTACAATGAGCAGTTCTTC
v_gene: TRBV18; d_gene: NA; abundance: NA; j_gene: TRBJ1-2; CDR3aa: CASSPLSEDGYTF; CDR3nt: TGTGCCAGCTCACCTCTAAGTGAAGATGGCTACACCTTC
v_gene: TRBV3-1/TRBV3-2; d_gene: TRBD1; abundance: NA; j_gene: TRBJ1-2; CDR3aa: CASSQDSTGNGYTF; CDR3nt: TGTGCCAGCAGCCAAGATTCGACAGGGAATGGCTACACCTTC
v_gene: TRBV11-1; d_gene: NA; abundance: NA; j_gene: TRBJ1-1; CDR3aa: CASSPSVGVVTEAFF; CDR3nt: TGTGCCAGCAGCCCATCCGTCGGGGTTGTAACTGAAGCTTTCTTT
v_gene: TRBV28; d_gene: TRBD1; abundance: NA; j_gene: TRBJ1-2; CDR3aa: CASSPTGGHGYTF; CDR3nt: TGTGCCAGCAGTCCTACAGGGGGGCATGGCTACACCTTC
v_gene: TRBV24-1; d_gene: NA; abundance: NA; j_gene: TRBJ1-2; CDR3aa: CATSDSSNYGYTF; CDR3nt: TGTGCCACCAGTGACTCAAGCAACTATGGCTACACCTTC
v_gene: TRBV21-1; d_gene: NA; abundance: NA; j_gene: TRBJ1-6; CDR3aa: CAIGALHF; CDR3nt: TGTGCCATCGGGGCCCTCCACTTT
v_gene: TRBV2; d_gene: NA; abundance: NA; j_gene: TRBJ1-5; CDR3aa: CASSEASRGTGLNQPQHF; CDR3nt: TGTGCCAGCAGTGAAGCGTCTCGGGGAACTGGGTTGAATCAGCCCCAGCATTTT
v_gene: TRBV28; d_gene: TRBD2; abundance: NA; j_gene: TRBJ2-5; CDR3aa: CASSLSGNQETQYF; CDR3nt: TGTGCCAGCAGCCTCAGCGGGAATCAAGAGACCCAGTACTTC
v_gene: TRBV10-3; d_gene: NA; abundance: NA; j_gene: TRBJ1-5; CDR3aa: CAISETGSQPQHF; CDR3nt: TGTGCCATCAGTGAGACAGGGAGTCAGCCCCAGCATTTT
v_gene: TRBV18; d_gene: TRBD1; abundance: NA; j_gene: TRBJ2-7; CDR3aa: CASSPRQGNEQYF; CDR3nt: TGTGCCAGCTCACCACGACAGGGGAACGAGCAGTACTTC
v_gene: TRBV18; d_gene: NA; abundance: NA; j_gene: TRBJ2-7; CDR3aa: CASSPFPAVGEFEQYF; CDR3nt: TGTGCCAGCTCACCATTTCCCGCAGTGGGAGAATTCGAGCAGTACTTC
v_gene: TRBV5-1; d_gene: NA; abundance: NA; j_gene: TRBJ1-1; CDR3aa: CASSLAEIDTEAFF; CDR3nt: TGCGCCAGCAGCTTGGCCGAGATCGACACTGAAGCTTTCTTT
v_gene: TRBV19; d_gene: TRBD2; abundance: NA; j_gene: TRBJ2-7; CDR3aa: CASSTGRGYEQYF; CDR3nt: TGTGCCAGTAGTACGGGGAGGGGCTACGAGCAGTACTTC
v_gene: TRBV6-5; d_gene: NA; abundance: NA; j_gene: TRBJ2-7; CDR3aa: CASGQRVSYEQYF; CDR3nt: TGTGCCAGCGGCCAGCGGGTCTCCTACGAGCAGTACTTC
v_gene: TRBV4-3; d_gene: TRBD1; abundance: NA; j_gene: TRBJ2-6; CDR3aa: CASSHLGQAFGANVLTF; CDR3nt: TGCGCCAGCAGCCATCTGGGACAGGCTTTTGGGGCCAACGTCCTGACTTTC
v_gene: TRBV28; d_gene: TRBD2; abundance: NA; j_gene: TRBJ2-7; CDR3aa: CASSQTGGAAPTSGRDYEQYF; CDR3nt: TGTGCCAGCAGTCAGACGGGGGGGGCGGCACCAACTAGCGGGAGGGACTACGAGCAGTACTTC
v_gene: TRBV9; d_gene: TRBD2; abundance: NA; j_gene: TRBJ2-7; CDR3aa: CASSPRLAGNYEQYF; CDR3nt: TGTGCCAGCAGCCCCCGGTTAGCGGGAAACTACGAGCAGTACTTC
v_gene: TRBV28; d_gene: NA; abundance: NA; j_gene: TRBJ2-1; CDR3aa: CASSPLFAREQFF; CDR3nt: TGTGCCAGCAGTCCCCTATTCGCGAGAGAGCAGTTCTTC
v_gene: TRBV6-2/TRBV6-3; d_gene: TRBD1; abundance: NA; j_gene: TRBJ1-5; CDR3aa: CASSYDRGDQPQHF; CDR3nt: TGTGCCAGCAGTTACGACAGGGGGGATCAGCCCCAGCATTTT
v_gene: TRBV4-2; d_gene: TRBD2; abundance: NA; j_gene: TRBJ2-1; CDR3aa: CASSQDRGSGGEQFF; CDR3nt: TGTGCCAGCAGCCAAGATCGGGGTAGCGGGGGGGAGCAGTTCTTC
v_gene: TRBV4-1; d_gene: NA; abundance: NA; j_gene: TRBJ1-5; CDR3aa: CASSPAWRDSNQPQHF; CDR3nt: TGCGCCAGCAGTCCAGCGTGGAGAGATAGCAATCAGCCCCAGCATTTT
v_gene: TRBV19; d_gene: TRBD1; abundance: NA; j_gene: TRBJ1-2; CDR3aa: CASTRTPGTEGIYGYTF; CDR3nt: TGTGCCAGTACCAGAACTCCCGGGACAGAGGGAATCTATGGCTACACCTTC
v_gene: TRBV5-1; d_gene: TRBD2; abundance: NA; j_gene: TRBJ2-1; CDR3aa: CASTPMGAGAYNEQFF; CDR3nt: TGCGCCAGCACCCCCATGGGAGCGGGGGCCTACAATGAGCAGTTCTTC
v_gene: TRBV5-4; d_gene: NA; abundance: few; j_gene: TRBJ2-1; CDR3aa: CASSLFAGNEQFF; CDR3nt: TGTGCCAGCAGCCTCTTCGCGGGAAATGAGCAGTTCTTC
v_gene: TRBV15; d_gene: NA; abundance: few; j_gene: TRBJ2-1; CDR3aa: CATSRVLNNEQFF; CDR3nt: TGTGCCACCAGCAGAGTCCTTAACAATGAGCAGTTCTTC